This passage covers 25 T cell receptor beta chains from one sample sequenced in a study of blood T cell repertoires in COVID-19. Only in-frame clones appear in the TCRdb table, and some are missing; sequencing was by immunoSEQ multiplex PCR. The sample has about 210,000 clones, around 87% seen once; the top ten hold 20% to 25%. Sequencing was performed on PBMCs or T cells enriched from blood (not recorded which). These TCRs come from a woman aged 40 to 50 in a cohort exposed to, infected with or recovered from COVID-19 (not recorded which).

This clone was picked up one time. The J gene is TRBJ1-2, the V gene TRBV11-2; 8 bases agree with TRBD1. Looked up from germline, CDR1 is SGHAT and CDR2 is FQNNGV. The CDR3 is 15 residues long. V lost 1 base, J lost 7 bases, and 8 bases stayed unmatched. The DNA of the CDR3 is TGTGCCAGCAGCTTAGCAGGACAGGGAGAGGGTGGCTACACCTTC. Its protein is CASSLAGQGEGGYTF.

This chain joins TRBV9 and TRBJ2-1; TRBD1 matches at 8 bases. With 2 bases clipped from V and 5 bases from J, the junction kept 3 bases outside the gene matches. Germline loops: CDR1 SGDLS, CDR2 YYNGEE. The CDR3 length is 14 residues. The CDR3 DNA sequence: TGTGCCAGCAGCGTGTCGGGACAGGACAATGAGCAGTTCTTC. Translated: CASSVSGQDNEQFF.

The count of this clone is one. DNA for the CDR3: TGTGCCAGCAGTTTATCCCGGGTTTATGGCTACACCTTC. Encoded protein: CASSLSRVYGYTF. The chain links TRBV27 to TRBJ1-2; D is uncertain. The CDR3 spans 13 residues. V was trimmed by 0 bases and J by 5 bases, leaving 7 bases between them. Germline assignment: CDR1 MNHEY and CDR2 SMNVEV (reference sequence).

J is TRBJ1-2 and V is TRBV19; 7 positions agree with TRBD1. The CDR3 covers 16 residues. The germline gives CDR1 LNHDA, CDR2 SQIVND (reference sequence). V trimming: 5 bases; J trimming: 6 bases; junction bases outside the gene matches: 15. The CDR3 bases are TGTGCCAGTAGTGCTTCGCCCTATCCCGGGACAGATGGCTACACCTTC. It translates to CASSASPYPGTDGYTF.

The chain has TRBV7-9 and TRBJ1-1; D unclear. The germline CDR1 and CDR2 sequences are SEHNR and FQNEAQ (reference sequence). This CDR3 has 13 residues. Trimming cost V 5 bases and J 7 bases, with 14 bases left between them. CDR3 protein: CASSPFREGEAFF. CDR3 nucleotides: TGTGCCAGCAGCCCGTTCCGGGAGGGTGAAGCTTTCTTT.

This clone appeared a few times. The CDR3 DNA reads as TGTGCCAGCAGTTTATCGAGGCCGGCCACCTACGAGCAGTACTTC. It yields the protein CASSLSRPATYEQYF. This chain connects TRBV27 to TRBJ2-7; D is uncertain. This CDR3 contains 15 residues. The germline V gene encodes CDR1 MNHEY and CDR2 SMNVEV (reference sequence). V lost 0 bases to trimming and J lost 2 bases, with 11 bases between them.

In this sample, this clone turned up once. The V call is TRBV7-8, the J call TRBJ1-1; D might be TRBD1 (5 bases). With 6 bases removed from V and 0 bases from J, the gap between germline ends came to 8 bases. This CDR3 comprises 13 residues. Germline values: CDR1 SGHVS, CDR2 FQNEAQ. The CDR3 protein is CASREGLNTEAFF. The CDR3 nucleotides read TGTGCCAGCAGGGAGGGGTTGAACACTGAAGCTTTCTTT.

The rearrangement joins TRBV6-1 to TRBJ2-7, with 7 bases identical to TRBD2. The CDR3 is made up of 14 amino acids. CDR1 and CDR2 (germline): MNHNS, SASEGT. The ends lost 4 bases at V and 3 bases at J; junction bases unmatched: 6. The CDR3 DNA follows: TGTGCCAGCAGTGTTGGGACTACACTCTACGAGCAGTACTTC. This translates into CASSVGTTLYEQYF.

The chain carries TRBV6-6 and TRBJ2-3; 8 nucleotides agree with TRBD1. J was trimmed by 0 bases and V by 5 bases; bases with no gene match: 1. Germline CDR1 MNHNY, CDR2 SVGAGI (reference sequence). The CDR3 consists of 14 residues. CDR3 amino acids: CASSTGGSTDTQYF. DNA for the CDR3: TGTGCCAGCAGTACAGGGGGGAGCACAGATACGCAGTATTTT.

This chain connects TRBV19 to TRBJ1-5, with 8 bases lining up with TRBD1. The CDR3 loop spans 16 amino acids. The junction had 6 bases not matched to a gene; V was cut back by 5 bases and J by 0 bases. Per the germline V gene, CDR1 is LNHDA and CDR2 is SQIVND (reference sequence). The CDR3 reads CASSLRTGRSNQPQHF. The CDR3 nucleotides are TGTGCCAGTAGTTTAAGGACAGGGCGTAGCAATCAGCCCCAGCATTTT.

V usage is TRBV24-1 and J usage is TRBJ2-1; the match to TRBD2 covers 8 bases. CDR3 length: 15 amino acids. After removal of 3 bases from V and 4 bases from J, the junction contained 4 bases not matched to a gene. CDR1 is KGHDR and CDR2 is SFDVKD in the germline V gene. Written as DNA, the CDR3 is TGTGCCACCAGTGATAGGAGCGGGAGTTACAATGAGCAGTTCTTC. Encoded protein: CATSDRSGSYNEQFF.

Many counts were recorded for this clone. This sequence joins TRBV6-1 and TRBJ2-2; 9 bases are shared with TRBD2. The CDR3 is made up of 16 amino acids. The ends lost 2 bases at V and 2 bases at J; junction bases unmatched: 3. Germline CDR1 reads MNHNS; CDR2 reads SASEGT. In nucleotides, the CDR3 is TGTGCCAGCAGTGAACTAGCGGGACATAACACCGGGGAGCTGTTTTTT. It encodes CASSELAGHNTGELFF.

J is TRBJ1-3 and V is TRBV19, with D tentatively TRBD1 (5 bases). V was shortened by 6 bases and J by 4 bases, with 10 bases between the two germline ends. There are 13 residues in the CDR3. Germline-derived CDR1 and CDR2 are LNHDA and SQIVND (reference sequence). The CDR3 sequence: CASSRAGGNTIYF. The CDR3 DNA is TGTGCCAGTAGCCGGGCAGGGGGAAACACCATATATTTT.

The chain uses TRBV5-1 and TRBJ2-5, with D possibly TRBD1 on 6 matching bases. There are 15 residues in the CDR3. The germline V gene encodes CDR1 SGHRS and CDR2 YFSETQ. The V gene lost 0 bases and the J gene lost 1 base, with 10 bases spanning the gap. The CDR3 spells CASSLGGQLQETQYF. Written as DNA, the CDR3 is TGCGCCAGCAGCTTGGGAGGACAGCTCCAAGAGACCCAGTACTTC.

The chain combines TRBV7-9 with TRBJ2-5; TRBD1 is a possible D gene (6 bases). V lost 5 bases, J lost 1 base, and 11 bases lay in between. Germline V gene sequence: CDR1 SEHNR, CDR2 FQNEAQ (reference sequence). The CDR3 covers 14 residues. CDR3 nucleotide sequence: TGTGCCAGCAGCCCTCGGACAGCCCAAGAGACCCAGTACTTC. It encodes CASSPRTAQETQYF.

The rearrangement joins TRBV10-1 to TRBJ1-4; no clear D gene. Germline V gives CDR1 WNHNN, CDR2 SYGVQD (reference sequence). V lost 4 bases and J 8 bases, leaving 5 bases between the germline ends. The CDR3 runs to 11 residues. In nucleotides, the CDR3 is TGCGCCAGCAGTGCGGGGGAAAAACTGTTTTTT. It specifies CASSAGEKLFF.

As to this clone: This specimen includes other DNA sequences encoding the same CDR3. The chain employs TRBV19 and TRBJ1-1; D remains ambiguous. The germline V gene has CDR1 LNHDA and CDR2 SQIVND (reference sequence). Between the trimmed V and J ends, which lost 1 base and 1 base, there was a span of 7 bases. This CDR3 is built from 14 residues. The CDR3 protein is CASSIGSGNTEAFF. The CDR3 DNA reads TGTGCCAGTAGTATAGGGTCAGGGAACACTGAAGCTTTCTTT.

This clone was counted once. This chain joins TRBV28 and TRBJ2-7; perhaps TRBD2 as D (7 bases). Trimming took off 6 bases at V and 8 bases at J, with 14 bases between the two ends. There are 12 residues in the CDR3. Germline loops: CDR1 MDHEN, CDR2 SYDVKM. CDR3 residues: CASSPPGGQQYF. DNA for the CDR3: TGTGCCAGCAGCCCACCGGGGGGCCAGCAGTACTTC.

The chain employs TRBV4-2 and TRBJ2-2; 7 bases align to TRBD2. Germline V gene sequence: CDR1 LGHNA, CDR2 YNFKEQ. J lost 0 bases, V lost 0 bases, and 16 bases had no gene match. The CDR3 is 21 residues long. The CDR3 spells CASSQEIFKGPAGSNTGELFF. The CDR3 DNA reads TGTGCCAGCAGCCAAGAGATTTTTAAGGGACCAGCGGGATCGAACACCGGGGAGCTGTTTTTT.

This clone is medium-sized by share. This chain uses TRBV5-6 with TRBJ2-7, with TRBD1 matching over 7 bases. The CDR3 spans 13 residues. V shed 0 bases and J 5 bases; nucleotides not matched to a gene: 2. CDR1 and CDR2 from the germline V gene are SGHDT and YYEEEE. The CDR3: CASSLVTGDEQYF. In DNA form, the CDR3 reads TGTGCCAGCAGCTTGGTTACAGGGGACGAGCAGTACTTC.

This sequence joins TRBV27 and TRBJ2-7; 9 nucleotides align to TRBD2. CDR1 and CDR2 from the germline V gene are MNHEY and SMNVEV (reference sequence). J lost 0 bases, V lost 7 bases, and 10 bases had no gene match. The CDR3 covers 16 residues. In nucleotides, the CDR3 is TGTGCCAGCACCCCACTAGCGGGTATTTCCTCCTACGAGCAGTACTTC. It codes for CASTPLAGISSYEQYF.

This rearrangement joins TRBV15 to TRBJ1-2; possibly TRBD1 for D (5 bases). CDR1 is LNHNV, CDR2 YYDKDF, per germline (reference sequence). The germline V and J ends were trimmed by 4 bases and 2 bases, with 14 bases remaining between them. This CDR3 has 15 residues. The CDR3: CATSTMGPGNYGYTF. The CDR3 bases are TGTGCCACCAGCACCATGGGGCCAGGGAACTATGGCTACACCTTC.

The chain carries TRBV28 and TRBJ1-3; D unresolved. Looked up from germline, CDR1 is MDHEN and CDR2 is SYDVKM. This CDR3 is built from 13 residues. Trimming took 6 bases from V and 5 from J, leaving 11 bases between them. The CDR3, as DNA: TGTGCCAGCAGGCGAATAGTGAGAAACACCATATATTTT. This encodes CASRRIVRNTIYF.

The genes are TRBV7-9 and TRBJ1-1, with no clear D. Germline CDR1 is SEHNR and CDR2 is FQNEAQ (reference sequence). The CDR3 sequence is 13 residues long. Trimming shortened V by 0 bases and J by 6 bases, and 8 bases separated the two germline ends. CDR3 nucleotides: TGTGCCAGCAGCTTAGCCCGGGGAGCTGAAGCTTTCTTT. It is translated as CASSLARGAEAFF.

The rearrangement links TRBV20-1 to TRBJ2-7, with D perhaps matching TRBD2 (5 bases). V was trimmed by 7 bases and J by 3 bases, leaving 10 bases between them. This CDR3 comprises 11 residues. Germline V CDR1 and CDR2: DFQATT, SNEGSKA (reference sequence). CDR3 sequence: CSGRDYYEQYF. In nucleotides, the CDR3 is TGCAGTGGCCGGGATTACTACGAGCAGTACTTC.